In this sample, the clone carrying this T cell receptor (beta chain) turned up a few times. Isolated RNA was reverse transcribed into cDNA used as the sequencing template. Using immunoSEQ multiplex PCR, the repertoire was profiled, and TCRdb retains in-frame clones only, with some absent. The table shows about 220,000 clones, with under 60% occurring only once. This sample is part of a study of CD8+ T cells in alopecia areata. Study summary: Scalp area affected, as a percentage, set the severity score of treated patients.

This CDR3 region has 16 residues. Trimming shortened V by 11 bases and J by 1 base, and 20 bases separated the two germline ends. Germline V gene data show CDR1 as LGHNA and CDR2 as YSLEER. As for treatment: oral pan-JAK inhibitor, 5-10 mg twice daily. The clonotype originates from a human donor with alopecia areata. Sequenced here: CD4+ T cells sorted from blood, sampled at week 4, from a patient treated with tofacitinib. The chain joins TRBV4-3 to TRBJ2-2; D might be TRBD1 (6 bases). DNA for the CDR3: TGCGCCGGAAACACAGGGACCGCAGAGAACACCGGGGAGCTGTTTTTT. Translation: CAGNTGTAENTGELFF.